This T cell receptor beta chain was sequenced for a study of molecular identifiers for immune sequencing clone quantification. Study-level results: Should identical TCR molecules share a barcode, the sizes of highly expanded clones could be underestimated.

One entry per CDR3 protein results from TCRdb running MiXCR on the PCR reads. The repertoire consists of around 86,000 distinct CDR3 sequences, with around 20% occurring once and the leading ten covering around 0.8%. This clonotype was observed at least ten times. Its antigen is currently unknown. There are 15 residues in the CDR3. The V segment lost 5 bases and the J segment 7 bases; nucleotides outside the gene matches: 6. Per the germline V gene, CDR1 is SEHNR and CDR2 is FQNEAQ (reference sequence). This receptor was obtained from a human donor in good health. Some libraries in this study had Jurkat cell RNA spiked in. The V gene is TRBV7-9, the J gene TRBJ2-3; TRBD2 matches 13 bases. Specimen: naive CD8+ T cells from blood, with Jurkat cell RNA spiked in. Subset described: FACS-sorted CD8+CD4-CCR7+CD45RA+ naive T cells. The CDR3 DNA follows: TGTGCCAGCAGCCTAACTAGCGGGGGGGCAAATACGCAGTATTTT. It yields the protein CASSLTSGGANTQYF.